Given below is one T cell receptor beta chain in context. Antigen: not known. The sample is drawn from a study of cytomegalovirus exposure and HLA in healthy donors. Overall study: A prior study identified approximately 120 million unique TCR beta sequences from roughly 180 million T cells.

Study-wide results and limits: In a later analysis, V- and J-gene trimming of beta chains associated with a DCLRE1C missense variant, replicated independently. Most subjects had HLA-A and HLA-B alleles reportedly predicted accurately by TCR beta sequences. When a later analysis was performed, an Asian-associated ancestry cluster reportedly had fewer N-insertions than the roughly 700-donor mean.

This CDR3 comprises 15 residues. Looked up from germline, CDR1 is MNHEY and CDR2 is SMNVEV (reference sequence). With V trimmed by 4 bases and J by 1 base, 6 bases remained unmatched. This PCR relied on a set of 60 Vbeta primers and 13 Jbeta primers. The table came from immunoSEQ multiplex PCR; TCRdb's copy has only in-frame clones and leaves some out. The sample has roughly 150,000 clones; about 74% are singletons. The sample comprised PBMCs. The V call is TRBV27, the J call TRBJ1-1; 7 bases agree with TRBD1. The receptor was isolated from a male donor in good health and CMV-seronegative. This chain's CDR3 is CASSSRTGGNTEAFF. CDR3 in DNA: TGTGCCAGCAGTTCAAGGACAGGAGGGAACACTGAAGCTTTCTTT.